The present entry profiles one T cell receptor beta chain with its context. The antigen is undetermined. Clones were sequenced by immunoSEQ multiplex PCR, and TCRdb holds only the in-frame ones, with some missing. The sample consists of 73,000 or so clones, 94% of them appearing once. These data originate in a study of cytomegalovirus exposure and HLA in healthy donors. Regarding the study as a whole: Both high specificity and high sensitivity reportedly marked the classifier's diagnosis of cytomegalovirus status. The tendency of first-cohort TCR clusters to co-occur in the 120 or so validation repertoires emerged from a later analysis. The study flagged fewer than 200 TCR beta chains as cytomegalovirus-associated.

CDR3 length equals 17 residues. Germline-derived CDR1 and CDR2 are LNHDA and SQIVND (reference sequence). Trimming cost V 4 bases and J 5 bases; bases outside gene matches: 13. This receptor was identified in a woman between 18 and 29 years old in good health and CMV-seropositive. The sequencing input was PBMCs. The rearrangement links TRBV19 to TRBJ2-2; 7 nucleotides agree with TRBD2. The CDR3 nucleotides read TGTGCCAGTAGTACGATGACTAGCCTCAGGATTACCGGGGAGCTGTTTTTT. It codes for CASSTMTSLRITGELFF. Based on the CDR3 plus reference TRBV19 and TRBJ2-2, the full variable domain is DGGITQSPKYLFRKEGQNVTLSCEQNLNHDAMYWYRQDPGQGLRLIYYSQIVNDFQKGDIAEGYSVSREKKESFPLTVTSAQKNPTAFYLCASSTMTSLRITGELFFGEGSRLTVL.